Presented here are 15 T cell receptor beta chains from one specimen sequenced in a study of blood T cell repertoires in COVID-19. Measured with immunoSEQ multiplex PCR; TCRdb has only the in-frame clones, and not every one. Seen here are fewer than 250,000 clones, about 88% observed once, and the top ten hold over 1.5%. Input material: peripheral blood. The receptors derive from a man between 65 and 85 years old with acute or convalescent COVID-19.

The sample holds one count of this clone. The chain carries TRBV5-4 and TRBJ2-2; 9 nucleotides line up with TRBD2. V shed 2 bases, J shed 1 base, and the junction held 0 bases outside the gene matches. The CDR3 sequence is 15 residues long. The germline V gene has CDR1 SGHNT and CDR2 YYREEE (reference sequence). The chain's CDR3 is CASSLAGGNTGELFF. The CDR3 nucleotides read TGTGCCAGCAGCTTAGCGGGAGGGAACACCGGGGAGCTGTTTTTT.

This clone was observed a handful of times. V and J are TRBV30 and TRBJ2-3; 7 bases are a match to TRBD2. The V and J ends lost 2 bases and 0 bases, in that order; junction bases with no gene match: 5. The CDR3 covers 15 residues. Germline V gene data show CDR1 as GTSNPN and CDR2 as SVGIG (reference sequence). Here the CDR3 DNA reads TGTGCCTGGAGTCGGAGTAGCGGGAGCACAGATACGCAGTATTTT. Translation: CAWSRSSGSTDTQYF. The whole variable domain, filled in from reference TRBV30 and TRBJ2-3, reads SQTIHQWPATLVQPVGSPLSLECTVEGTSNPNLYWYRQAAGRGLQLLFYSVGIGQISSEVPQNLSASRPQDRQFILSSKKLLLSDSGFYLCAWSRSSGSTDTQYFGPGTRLTVL.

The chain uses TRBV28 and TRBJ1-1, with a tentative D call TRBD1 (6 bases). The germline CDR1 and CDR2 sequences are MDHEN and SYDVKM. The CDR3 has 17 residues. Trimming removed 6 bases at V and 0 bases at J, with 20 bases between. CDR3 loop: CASSRQWRQGMNTEAFF. In DNA form, the CDR3 reads TGTGCCAGCAGCCGACAGTGGAGGCAGGGGATGAACACTGAAGCTTTCTTT.

The chain uses TRBV3-1 (or the pseudogene TRBV3-2) and TRBJ2-7; 11 nucleotides agree with TRBD2. The CDR3 is 15 amino acids. After removal of 1 base from V and 6 bases from J, the junction contained 5 bases not matched to a gene. Germline CDR1 and CDR2: LGHDT and YNNKEL (reference sequence). CDR3: CASSQGTSGSSEQYF. DNA of the CDR3: TGTGCCAGCAGCCAAGGAACTAGCGGGAGCAGCGAGCAGTACTTC.

This chain connects TRBV29-1 to TRBJ2-1, with D maybe TRBD2 (6 bases). Germline V gene data show CDR1 as SQVTM and CDR2 as ANQGSEA. The V gene lost 2 bases and the J gene lost 5 bases, with 19 bases spanning the gap. The CDR3 runs to 16 residues. CDR3 coding DNA: TGCAGCGTTGAATACCTAGCCGGGAGTACGGACAATGAGCAGTTCTTC. Protein sequence: CSVEYLAGSTDNEQFF.

V gene TRBV19 combines with J gene TRBJ1-2; unclear D gene. Trimming took off 7 bases at V and 4 bases at J, with 4 bases between the two ends. Germline V gives CDR1 LNHDA, CDR2 SQIVND (reference sequence). The CDR3 runs to 10 residues. The CDR3 DNA reads as TGTGCCAGTAAGAGCTATGGCTACACCTTC. Protein sequence: CASKSYGYTF.

J is TRBJ2-5 and V is TRBV11-3; TRBD2 matches at 7 bases. The J segment lost 4 bases and the V segment lost 3 bases, leaving 8 bases of the junction unmatched. CDR3 length: 15 residues. Germline V gene sequence: CDR1 SGHNT, CDR2 YENEEA. DNA of the CDR3: TGTGCCAGCAGCTTGATGGGGGTAGCGGGAGAGACCCAGTACTTC. Translation gives CASSLMGVAGETQYF.

The chain links TRBV6-5 to TRBJ2-7, with TRBD2 matching 13 bases. CDR3 size: 15 residues. V was pared by 5 bases and J by 4 bases, with 5 bases of the junction left unmatched. The germline V gene has CDR1 MNHEY and CDR2 SVGAGI. As DNA, the CDR3 is TGTGCCAGCAGTCCCGGGACTAGCGGGATGTACGAGCAGTACTTC. It yields the protein CASSPGTSGMYEQYF.

This rearrangement joins TRBV7-3 to TRBJ1-6, with D unclear. Trimming took off 5 bases at V and 4 bases at J, with 6 bases between the two ends. The CDR3 consists of 13 residues. CDR1 SGHTA and CDR2 FQGTGA come from the germline V gene. The CDR3 loop reads CASSRLYNSPLHF. In DNA form, the CDR3 reads TGTGCCAGCAGCCGGTTATATAATTCACCCCTCCACTTT.

This clone was counted once. The J gene is TRBJ2-1, the V gene TRBV5-1; tentatively, D is TRBD1 (6 bases). V lost 0 bases and J 1 base, leaving 8 bases between the germline ends. The V gene's germline CDR1 is SGHRS and CDR2 YFSETQ. There are 15 residues in the CDR3. CDR3 residues: CASSLVRGSYNEQFF. In DNA form, the CDR3 reads TGCGCCAGCAGCTTGGTCAGGGGATCCTACAATGAGCAGTTCTTC.

This sequence joins TRBV4-2 and TRBJ1-2; D remains unclear. V was pared by 0 bases and J by 1 base, with 12 bases between. Germline CDR1 and CDR2: LGHNA and YNFKEQ. CDR3 length: 16 amino acids. CDR3: CASSQDLREYNYGYTF. CDR3 nucleotide sequence: TGTGCCAGCAGCCAAGATTTAAGGGAGTATAACTATGGCTACACCTTC.

The chain is built from TRBV20-1 and TRBJ1-6, with 8 bases identical to TRBD1. V shed 3 bases, J shed 8 bases, and the junction held 6 bases outside the gene matches. Germline V gene data show CDR1 as DFQATT and CDR2 as SNEGSKA (reference sequence). The CDR3 runs 14 residues. CDR3 in amino acids: CSASLGQGDSPLHF. CDR3 coding DNA: TGCAGTGCTAGTCTAGGACAGGGCGATTCACCCCTCCACTTT.

The chain is built from TRBV12-3 or TRBV12-4 and TRBJ1-1; D possibly corresponds to TRBD1 (5 bases). This CDR3 is 12 amino acids long. V lost 2 bases, J lost 8 bases, and 9 bases lay in between. The CDR3 loop reads CASSLRGSEAFF. The CDR3 DNA sequence: TGTGCCAGCAGTTTACGGGGGAGCGAAGCTTTCTTT.

The chain carries TRBV11-1 and TRBJ2-7; 9 bases match TRBD1. J gave up 4 bases and V 0 bases, and 7 bases lay outside the gene matches. The CDR3 is 16 residues long. Germline values: CDR1 SGHAT, CDR2 FQDESV (reference sequence). The CDR3 loop is CASSLARTGAIYEQYF. In DNA, the CDR3 is TGTGCCAGCAGCTTAGCCCGGACAGGGGCGATTTACGAGCAGTACTTC.

This clone has just a few counts. The chain has TRBV19 and TRBJ1-1; TRBD1 is a possible D gene (6 bases). CDR1 is LNHDA and CDR2 is SQIVND in the germline V gene (reference sequence). Between the trimmed V and J ends, which lost 7 bases and 1 base, there was a span of 13 bases. The CDR3 totals 14 residues. For the CDR3, the DNA is TGTGCCAGTATTAAGGGGGAGCCGAACACTGAAGCTTTCTTT. Amino acid sequence: CASIKGEPNTEAFF.